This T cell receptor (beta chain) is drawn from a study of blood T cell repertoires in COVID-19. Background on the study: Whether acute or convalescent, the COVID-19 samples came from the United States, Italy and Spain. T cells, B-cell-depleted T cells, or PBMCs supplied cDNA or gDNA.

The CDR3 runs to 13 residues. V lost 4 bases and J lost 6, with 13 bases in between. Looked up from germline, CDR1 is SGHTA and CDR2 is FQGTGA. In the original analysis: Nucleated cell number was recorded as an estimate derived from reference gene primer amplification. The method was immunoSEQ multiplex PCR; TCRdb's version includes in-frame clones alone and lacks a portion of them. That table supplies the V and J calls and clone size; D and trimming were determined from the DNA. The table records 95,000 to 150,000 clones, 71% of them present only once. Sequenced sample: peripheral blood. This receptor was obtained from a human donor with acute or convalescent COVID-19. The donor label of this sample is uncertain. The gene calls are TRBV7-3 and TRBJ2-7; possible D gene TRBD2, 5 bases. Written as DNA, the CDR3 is TGTGCCAGCAGCTCTACTAGGATAGGCGAGCAGTACTTC. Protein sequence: CASSSTRIGEQYF.